The 21 T cell receptor beta chains below all came from one sample that was sequenced in a study of blood T cell repertoires in COVID-19. Some clones are missing from TCRdb's copy, which holds only in-frame ones; the method was immunoSEQ multiplex PCR. The table has about 190,000 clones, almost 90% seen once. The source material was peripheral blood. The receptors shown here come from a man aged 45-65 years with acute or convalescent COVID-19.

The chain carries TRBV6-2 or TRBV6-3 and TRBJ2-4; TRBD1 matches 7 bases. CDR3 length: 14 residues. Trimming removed 2 bases from V and 8 bases from J; junction bases left unmatched: 6. Germline CDR1 reads MNHEY; CDR2 reads SVGEGT. The chain's CDR3 is CASSYQGDRDIQYF. The CDR3, as DNA: TGTGCCAGCAGTTACCAGGGGGATAGGGACATTCAGTACTTC.

This rearrangement joins TRBV9 to TRBJ2-7; 10 positions agree with TRBD2. Germline V gene data show CDR1 as SGDLS and CDR2 as YYNGEE. The CDR3 covers 17 residues. With 2 bases clipped from V and 2 bases from J, the junction kept 10 bases outside the gene matches. In DNA, the CDR3 is TGTGCCAGCAGCGTTTCTAGCGGGAGTAGTAATGCCTACGAGCAGTACTTC. This encodes CASSVSSGSSNAYEQYF.

This sequence joins TRBV7-3 and TRBJ2-3; 11 bases are a match to TRBD1. This CDR3 is 15 amino acids long. The V segment lost 7 bases and the J segment 3 bases; nucleotides outside the gene matches: 6. Germline V gene lookup returns CDR1 SGHTA and CDR2 FQGTGA. The CDR3 DNA reads TGTGCCAGCACCCTGGACAGGGGGCAGACAGATACGCAGTATTTT. It codes for CASTLDRGQTDTQYF.

The chain couples TRBV18 to TRBJ1-2; TRBD1 is a possible D gene (6 bases). CDR3 length equals 14 residues. Germline lookup yields CDR1 KGHSH and CDR2 LQKENI. The V gene lost 5 bases and the J gene lost 2 bases, with 12 bases spanning the gap. The CDR3, as DNA: TGTGCCAGCTCAACCCGACAGGCCAACTATGGCTACACCTTC. Encoded protein: CASSTRQANYGYTF.

The rearrangement joins TRBV3-1 (or the pseudogene TRBV3-2) to TRBJ1-4, with 8 bases lining up with TRBD1. The CDR3 has 15 amino acids. In germline, CDR1 is LGHDT, CDR2 YNNKEL (reference sequence). V gave up 4 bases and J gave up 3 bases; unmatched junction bases: 4. The CDR3 sequence: CASSPRGLSNEKLFF. CDR3 in DNA: TGTGCCAGCAGCCCCAGGGGGCTTTCTAATGAAAAACTGTTTTTT.

On this clone: Different DNA sequences within this sample yield the same CDR3. In DNA, the CDR3 is TGCAGCGTGAGACAGGGGTCTGGAAACACCATATATTTT. Translation: CSVRQGSGNTIYF. V and J are TRBV29-1 and TRBJ1-3; 8 nucleotides align to TRBD1. The CDR3 runs to 13 residues. J gave up 1 base and V 6 bases, and 2 bases lay outside the gene matches. Germline CDR1 SQVTM, CDR2 ANQGSEA.

The J gene is TRBJ2-7, the V gene TRBV28; D possibly corresponds to TRBD1 (5 bases). The CDR3 spans 14 residues. V lost 7 bases and J lost 5, with 18 bases in between. Germline-derived CDR1 and CDR2 are MDHEN and SYDVKM. The CDR3 region has the DNA TGTGCCAGCACCACGCAGGGTGGTTCCGACGAGCAGTACTTC. Amino acids: CASTTQGGSDEQYF.

J is TRBJ1-4 and V is TRBV20-1; TRBD1 is a possible D gene (5 bases). The germline gives CDR1 DFQATT, CDR2 SNEGSKA (reference sequence). This CDR3 is 11 amino acids long. V lost 4 bases and J lost 5, with 5 bases in between. This CDR3 is CSANRNEKLFF. The CDR3 DNA sequence: TGCAGTGCTAACAGGAATGAAAAACTGTTTTTT.

This chain links TRBV25-1 with TRBJ2-1, with D possibly matching TRBD2 (6 bases). The CDR3 runs to 15 residues. Trimming took 8 bases from V and 1 from J, leaving 15 bases between them. Germline CDR1 is MGHDK and CDR2 is SYGVNS. The CDR3, as DNA: TGTGCCAGCTCAGGAGGGCATTTGTCCTACAATGAGCAGTTCTTC. Amino acids: CASSGGHLSYNEQFF.

The chain uses TRBV27 and TRBJ1-1; the match to TRBD1 covers 8 bases. Losses at the gene ends were 5 bases for V and 7 bases for J; bases not matched to a gene: 6. CDR1 MNHEY and CDR2 SMNVEV come from the germline V gene (reference sequence). The CDR3 has 13 amino acids. DNA for the CDR3: TGTGCCAGCAGTCCCAGGACAGGGTATGAAGCTTTCTTT. Translation: CASSPRTGYEAFF.

The V call is TRBV28, the J call TRBJ2-5; D is perhaps TRBD2 (7 bases). Germline CDR1 reads MDHEN; CDR2 reads SYDVKM. Deletions cut 5 bases from V and 4 bases from J, with 23 bases between. The CDR3 is 17 amino acids. CDR3 protein: CASSLQRGRGGVETQYF. As DNA, the CDR3 is TGTGCCAGCAGTCTTCAGCGTGGTAGGGGGGGCGTAGAGACCCAGTACTTC.

The rearrangement joins TRBV2 to TRBJ2-4; D might be TRBD1 (6 bases). Germline-derived CDR1 and CDR2 are SNHLY and FYNNEI. V was shortened by 8 bases and J by 8 bases, with 13 bases between the two germline ends. The CDR3 contains 12 residues. The CDR3 bases are TGTGCCAGCGGGACATCGTTGGACATTCAGTACTTC. Translation: CASGTSLDIQYF. The entire variable domain, with the rest obtained from reference TRBV2 and TRBJ2-4, is as follows: EPEVTQTPSHQVTQMGQEVILRCVPISNHLYFYWYRQILGQKVEFLVSFYNNEISEKSEIFDDQFSVERPDGSNFTLKIRSTKLEDSAMYFCASGTSLDIQYFGAGTRLSVL.

This rearrangement joins TRBV6-6 to TRBJ1-4, with D possibly TRBD1 on 5 matching bases. V gave up 7 bases and J gave up 0 bases, with 12 bases separating them. The CDR3 extends over 15 amino acids. Germline V gene data show CDR1 as MNHNY and CDR2 as SVGAGI (reference sequence). This CDR3 reads CASIKTVATNEKLFF. The CDR3 bases are TGTGCCAGCATAAAGACAGTTGCAACTAATGAAAAACTGTTTTTT.

The chain combines TRBV20-1 with TRBJ2-7; the D is unclear. This CDR3 is built from 12 residues. Per germline, CDR1 DFQATT and CDR2 SNEGSKA (reference sequence). Trimming removed 3 bases from V and 6 bases from J, with 12 bases in between. The CDR3 loop is CSASTSPGEQYV. DNA of the CDR3: TGCAGTGCTAGTACTTCCCCAGGCGAGCAGTACGTC.

This clone was counted a single time. The chain joins TRBV29-1 to TRBJ1-4; TRBD1 is a possible D gene (6 bases). Trimming left V 5 bases short and J 5 bases short, with 18 bases between. The CDR3 is 15 amino acids. In germline, CDR1 is SQVTM, CDR2 ANQGSEA. DNA for the CDR3: TGCAGCGTTTTGGTTCGACAGGTGATAAATGAAAAACTGTTTTTT. This codes for CSVLVRQVINEKLFF.

The chain links TRBV6-1 to TRBJ1-6; possible D gene TRBD1, 5 bases. The CDR3 has 14 residues. Germline lookup yields CDR1 MNHNS and CDR2 SASEGT. Between the trimmed V and J ends, which lost 3 bases and 6 bases, there was a span of 9 bases. DNA for the CDR3: TGTGCCAGCAGTGAGCAGGGTTTTAATTCACCCCTCCACTTT. Its translation: CASSEQGFNSPLHF.

The chain uses TRBV5-6 and TRBJ2-3; TRBD1 might be the D (7 bases). Germline V gives CDR1 SGHDT, CDR2 YYEEEE. V shed 0 bases and J shed 3 bases, with 11 bases lying between them. The CDR3 loop spans 15 amino acids. The CDR3 loop reads CASSLVEGATDTQYF. The CDR3 DNA reads as TGTGCCAGCAGCTTGGTGGAGGGGGCTACAGATACGCAGTATTTT. The entire variable domain, with the rest obtained from reference TRBV5-6 and TRBJ2-3, is as follows: DAGVTQSPTHLIKTRGQQVTLRCSPKSGHDTVSWYQQALGQGPQFIFQYYEEEERQRGNFPDRFSGHQFPNYSSELNVNALLLGDSALYLCASSLVEGATDTQYFGPGTRLTVL.

The J gene is TRBJ1-6, the V gene TRBV11-2; D remains ambiguous. Germline CDR1 and CDR2: SGHAT and FQNNGV. V was trimmed by 5 bases and J by 7 bases, leaving 12 bases between them. The CDR3 length is 14 residues. The CDR3 spells CASSLLPRNSPLHF. Here the CDR3 DNA reads TGTGCCAGCAGCCTCCTCCCCAGGAATTCACCCCTCCACTTT.

The genes are TRBV27 and TRBJ2-6, with a tentative D call TRBD1 (7 bases). V shed 3 bases and J shed 0 bases, with 9 bases lying between them. Germline CDR1 reads MNHEY; CDR2 reads SMNVEV (reference sequence). This CDR3 has 16 residues. The CDR3 loop is CASSFQGGSGANVLTF. Here the CDR3 DNA reads TGTGCCAGCAGTTTCCAGGGGGGCTCTGGGGCCAACGTCCTGACTTTC.

Regarding this clone: The identical CDR3 is also encoded by other nucleotide sequences in the sample. This chain joins TRBV18 and TRBJ2-5; no reliable D call. Trimming removed 0 bases from V and 5 bases from J, with 7 bases in between. Germline V gene lookup returns CDR1 KGHSH and CDR2 LQKENI. The CDR3 runs 13 residues. The CDR3 nucleotides read TGTGCCAGCTCACCACCGTCGCGGGAGACCCAGTACTTC. It yields the protein CASSPPSRETQYF.

The rearrangement uses TRBV6-2 or TRBV6-3 and TRBJ1-1; D is undetermined. The germline V gene encodes CDR1 MNHEY and CDR2 SVGEGT. Trimming took off 2 bases at V and 6 bases at J, with 7 bases between the two ends. This CDR3 is built from 12 residues. In DNA form, the CDR3 reads TGTGCCAGCAGTTACACGGGGTCTGAAGCTTTCTTT. Its translation is CASSYTGSEAFF.